This TCR beta chain appears in the sequencing data of a study of T cells of healthy individuals. TCRdb redid the calling of the 5' RACE reads with MiXCR, one entry per CDR3 protein. In the table there are about 53,000 distinct CDR3 sequences, roughly 15% of which are singletons. The length of the CDR3 is 11 residues. The V end lost 6 bases, the J end lost 2 bases, and 8 bases lay between the germline ends. The V gene's germline CDR1 is SQVTM and CDR2 ANQGSEA. A few counts support this clonotype. This receptor was taken from a human donor in good health. The rearrangement links TRBV29-1 to TRBJ2-7, with D hard to call. The CDR3 is CSVRPPYEQYF. CDR3 bases: TGCAGCGTGAGGCCCCCCTACGAGCAGTACTTC.